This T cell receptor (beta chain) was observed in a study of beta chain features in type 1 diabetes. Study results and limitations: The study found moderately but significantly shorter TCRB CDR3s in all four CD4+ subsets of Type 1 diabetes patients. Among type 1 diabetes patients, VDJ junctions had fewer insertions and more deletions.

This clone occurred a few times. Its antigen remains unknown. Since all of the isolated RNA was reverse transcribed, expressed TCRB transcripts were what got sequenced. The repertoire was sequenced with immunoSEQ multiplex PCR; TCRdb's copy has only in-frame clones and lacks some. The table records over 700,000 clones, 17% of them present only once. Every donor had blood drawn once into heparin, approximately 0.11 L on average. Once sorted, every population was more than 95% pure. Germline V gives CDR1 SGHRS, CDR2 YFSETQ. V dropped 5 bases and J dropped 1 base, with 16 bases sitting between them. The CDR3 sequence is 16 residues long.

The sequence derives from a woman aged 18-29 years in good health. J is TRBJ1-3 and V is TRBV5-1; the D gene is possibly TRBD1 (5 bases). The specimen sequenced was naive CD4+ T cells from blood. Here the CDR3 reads CASSPQPGISGNTIYF. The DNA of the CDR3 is TGCGCCAGCAGTCCGCAGCCAGGGATTTCTGGAAACACCATATATTTT.